This T cell receptor (beta chain) was profiled in a study of OX40 agonist ivuxolimab in advanced cancers. Overall study context: One patient with hepatocellular carcinoma and two with cutaneous melanoma, three in all, had partial responses. Study results and limitations: CD8+ T cells were the subset that, on average, had more expanded clones than CD4+. The study found among the lowest clonal expansion in partial responders at 0.1-3.0 mg/kg. Doses of 0.1 to 3.0 mg/kg were accompanied by clonal expansion of CD4+ and CD8+ blood T cells by week 6.

This clone was seen just once. Its antigen is not identified. Assay: immunoSEQ multiplex PCR; the TCRdb copy retains only in-frame clones and omits some. The repertoire holds over 50,000 clones, with around 92% as singletons. V lost 0 bases, J lost 8 bases, and 3 bases stayed unmatched. From germline, CDR1 is SGDLS and CDR2 YYNGEE. CDR3 length: 13 residues. The chain is built from TRBV9 and TRBJ1-2; 8 bases align to TRBD1. The TCR comes from an adult with an advanced solid tumor such as melanoma, head and neck, liver or kidney cancer. The specimen comprised CD4+ or CD8+ T cells sorted from blood, sampled in a trial of the OX40 agonist ivuxolimab. The CDR3 here is CASSVVTGVGYTF. The CDR3 bases are TGTGCCAGCAGCGTAGTGACAGGGGTAGGCTACACCTTC.